Listed below are T cell receptor beta chains from one sample, sequenced in a study of T cell changes during pregnancy in multiple sclerosis. Some clones are missing from TCRdb's copy, which holds only in-frame ones; the method was immunoSEQ multiplex PCR. The sample consists of under 100,000 clones, 90% to 95% of them appearing once. The sample here was peripheral blood, taken in the second trimester of pregnancy. These receptors were collected from a female donor with multiple sclerosis, enrolled in a pregnancy study. The conserved cysteine and the conserved F or W are not part of the CDR3 here.

TRBV7-3	TRBJ2-5	ASSSGGGETQY
TRBV6-6	TRBJ1-1	ASSYSPGETEAF
TRBV6-5	TRBJ1-1	ASSYSRATEAF
TRBV2	TRBJ2-2	ASSPRRGSELF
TRBV27	TRBJ2-5	ASSVRDREGETQY
TRBV11-3	TRBJ2-3	ASSFNTDTQY
TRBV4-1	TRBJ2-2	ASSQDKGSGELF
TRBV27	TRBJ2-1	ASSLGASYNEQF
TRBV14	TRBJ2-1	ASSASLAGEQF
TRBV29-1	TRBJ2-3	SVEGRATDTQY
TRBV4-2	TRBJ2-7	ASSQEAGRPGEQY
TRBV21-1	TRBJ1-1	ASSKVRGWENTEAF
TRBV5-4	TRBJ2-3	ASSGRLADLDTQY
TRBV5-4	TRBJ2-7	ASSSTGSQRYEQY
TRBV29-1	TRBJ2-7	SVHGTGQSEQY
TRBV19	TRBJ2-7	ASRTGGGEQY
TRBV2	TRBJ2-3	ASSVWQFTDTQY
TRBV4-1	TRBJ2-1	ASSYPSGSSYNEQF
TRBV19	TRBJ1-5	ASTPRTVSNQPQH
TRBV27	TRBJ1-4	ASSLVGDEKLF
TRBV1	TRBJ1-1	TSSPRPTGRGVSEAF
TRBV9	TRBJ1-1	ASSPYPLAEAF
TRBV5-1	TRBJ2-6	ASSPLGRRISGANVLT
TRBV30	TRBJ2-7	AWSGGSYEQY
TRBV6-1	TRBJ2-7	ASSEPNLGGKASYEQY
TRBV10-3	TRBJ1-1	AISESIDSLNTEAF
TRBV5-4	TRBJ2-3	ASRNSTGSSTDTQY
TRBV5-1	TRBJ2-1	ASSFGLAGGDEQF
TRBV5-1	TRBJ1-1	ASSLFGGENTEAF
TRBV19	TRBJ2-1	AIGQGVTGEQF
TRBV7-2	TRBJ2-7	ASSPVTSDYEQY
TRBV29-1	TRBJ1-2	SALETGTLLEGYT
TRBV15	TRBJ2-2	ATSRGHNTGELF
TRBV2	TRBJ1-2	ASRRGQEPYRGYT
TRBV5-1	TRBJ2-1	ASNEPSGPYNEQF
TRBV6-1	TRBJ2-5	ASSNSGGNQETQY
TRBV19	TRBJ2-7	ASSPGTSGYEQY
TRBV21-1	TRBJ1-2	ASSNRGWNYGYT
TRBV7-8	TRBJ1-2	ASSPRPSLVLYGYT
TRBV10-1	TRBJ2-7	ASSESTSGEEQY
TRBV9	TRBJ2-5	ASSVDLAGGIQETQY
TRBV6-1	TRBJ2-5	ASSEMAGDRETQY
TRBV29-1	TRBJ2-7	SYASGVSSYEQY
TRBV9	TRBJ2-5	ASSSAGDRARGTQY
TRBV27	TRBJ1-5	ASSFSGGSFNQPQH
TRBV21-1	TRBJ1-4	ASGEPGQGAAGEKLF
TRBV5-1	TRBJ2-7	ASSLGPTSSHLAYEQY
TRBV29-1	TRBJ1-4	SVRGQPNEKLF
TRBV13	TRBJ2-7	ASSLGTRNEQY